What follows are 20 T cell receptor beta chains derived from one specimen sequenced in a study of blood T cell repertoires in COVID-19. The protocol was immunoSEQ multiplex PCR, while the TCRdb copy is restricted to in-frame clones and leaves out a portion. Counted here are approximately 240,000 clones, more than 65% occurring once; the ten biggest clones make up roughly 4.2%. What was sequenced was peripheral blood. The receptors originated from a woman in her forties with active or convalescent COVID-19.

This clone appeared a few times. J is TRBJ1-6 and V is TRBV14, with 7 nucleotides matching TRBD1. This CDR3 region has 16 residues. Per germline, CDR1 SGHDN and CDR2 FVKESK. J was trimmed by 7 bases and V by 2 bases; bases with no gene match: 8. In DNA form, the CDR3 reads TGTGCCAGCAGCCAAATTAGAACAGGGGAGAATTCACCCCTCCACTTT. This gives the protein CASSQIRTGENSPLHF.

There are a few counts of this clone. The rearrangement links TRBV7-6 to TRBJ2-5; 13 nucleotides agree with TRBD2. Germline V lookup: CDR1 SGHVS, CDR2 FNYEAQ. The CDR3 covers 15 residues. V lost 4 bases and J lost 5; bases outside the gene matches: 4. The CDR3 DNA reads as TGTGCCAGCAGCTCCGGGACTAGCGGGGCGGAGACCCAGTACTTC. Its translation is CASSSGTSGAETQYF.

The chain uses TRBV6-2 or TRBV6-3 and TRBJ2-1, with a tentative D call TRBD2 (6 bases). CDR1 is MNHEY and CDR2 is SVGEGT in the germline V gene. Trimming took off 0 bases at V and 6 bases at J, with 24 bases between the two ends. This CDR3 contains 19 residues. The CDR3 sequence: CASSYSVFLEAGSINEQFF. CDR3 nucleotides: TGTGCCAGCAGTTACTCGGTTTTCCTGGAGGCGGGGAGCATCAATGAGCAGTTCTTC.

The V and J genes are TRBV5-4 and TRBJ2-1, with 13 bases identical to TRBD2. The CDR3 has 16 residues. Germline lookup yields CDR1 SGHNT and CDR2 YYREEE (reference sequence). The junction had 6 bases not matched to a gene; V was cut back by 3 bases and J by 6 bases. CDR3 in amino acids: CASSSQTSGGFNEQFF. The CDR3 region has the DNA TGTGCCAGCAGCTCCCAGACTAGCGGGGGGTTCAATGAGCAGTTCTTC.

This chain joins TRBV3-1 (or the pseudogene TRBV3-2) and TRBJ1-2; TRBD1 matches at 7 bases. After removal of 5 bases from V and 8 bases from J, the junction contained 5 bases not matched to a gene. The germline CDR1 and CDR2 sequences are LGHDT and YNNKEL (reference sequence). The CDR3 loop spans 12 amino acids. The CDR3 DNA reads TGTGCCAGCAGCGACAGGGTTTGGGGCTACACCTTC. Protein product: CASSDRVWGYTF.

The chain joins TRBV11-2 to TRBJ2-5; 9 nucleotides agree with TRBD2. The length of the CDR3 is 13 residues. Germline loops: CDR1 SGHAT, CDR2 FQNNGV. V was clipped by 6 bases and J by 5 bases; unmatched bases: 4. The CDR3 nucleotides read TGTGCCAGCAGAGTGGCGGGGGGGGAGACCCAGTACTTC. Translated, it gives CASRVAGGETQYF.

The chain is built from TRBV7-9 and TRBJ1-5, with TRBD1 matching over 9 bases. This CDR3 comprises 16 residues. Trimming at V came to 2 bases and at J to 1 base, leaving 3 bases not matched to a gene. The germline CDR1 and CDR2 sequences are SEHNR and FQNEAQ (reference sequence). In nucleotides, the CDR3 is TGTGCCAGCAGCTTAATCGGACAGGGGAGCAATCAGCCCCAGCATTTT. As protein: CASSLIGQGSNQPQHF.

The genes are TRBV7-3 and TRBJ2-3; 13 bases fit TRBD2. The germline V gene has CDR1 SGHTA and CDR2 FQGTGA. The V and J ends lost 2 bases and 2 bases, in that order; junction bases with no gene match: 7. The CDR3 is 18 amino acids. CDR3 in amino acids: CASSLGLAGVSYTDTQYF. For the CDR3, the DNA is TGTGCCAGCAGCTTAGGACTAGCGGGGGTTTCCTACACAGATACGCAGTATTTT.

The CDR3 reads CASSSYQGEETQYF. The CDR3, as DNA: TGTGCCAGCAGCTCCTACCAGGGGGAAGAGACCCAGTACTTC. The chain employs TRBV7-6 and TRBJ2-5, with 7 bases identical to TRBD1. Germline-derived CDR1 and CDR2 are SGHVS and FNYEAQ. This CDR3 comprises 14 residues. V lost 4 bases, J lost 3 bases, and 5 bases stayed unmatched. The full variable domain, its missing parts supplied by reference TRBV7-6 and TRBJ2-5, is GAGVSQSPRYKVTKRGQDVALRCDPISGHVSLYWYRQALGQGPEFLTYFNYEAQQDKSGLPNDRFSAERPEGSISTLTIQRTEQRDSAMYRCASSSYQGEETQYFGPGTRLLVL.

The V call is TRBV3-1 (or the pseudogene TRBV3-2), the J call TRBJ2-5; D gene unclear. Trimming stripped 4 bases from V and 9 bases from J, with 18 bases between. The CDR3 totals 14 residues. The germline V gene encodes CDR1 LGHDT and CDR2 YNNKEL (reference sequence). CDR3 nucleotide sequence: TGTGCCAGCAGCCCCCCACCGGAGAACCATCCCCAGTACTTC. This codes for CASSPPPENHPQYF.

CDR3 region: CASSGGTRRSPLHF. The CDR3 DNA sequence: TGTGCCAGCAGCGGAGGGACACGTCGGTCACCCCTCCACTTT. The gene calls are TRBV9 and TRBJ1-6, with D perhaps TRBD1 (6 bases). Deletions cut 3 bases from V and 10 bases from J, with 14 bases between. The CDR3 consists of 14 residues. The V gene's germline CDR1 is SGDLS and CDR2 YYNGEE.

This rearrangement joins TRBV2 to TRBJ2-5; the D gene is possibly TRBD2 (5 bases). The V gene lost 4 bases and the J gene lost 5 bases, with 11 bases spanning the gap. CDR1 is SNHLY, CDR2 FYNNEI, per germline. The CDR3 loop spans 13 amino acids. For the CDR3, the DNA is TGTGCCAGCAGTGGAACTAGAGCGGAGACCCAGTACTTC. It is translated as CASSGTRAETQYF.

This chain joins TRBV6-5 and TRBJ2-1; TRBD1 might be the D (5 bases). The CDR3 consists of 14 residues. Deletions cut 2 bases from V and 8 bases from J, with 13 bases between. In germline, CDR1 is MNHEY, CDR2 SVGAGI. The CDR3 nucleotides are TGTGCCAGCAGTTACAGGCAGGGTAGTTATGAGCAGTTCTTC. It codes for CASSYRQGSYEQFF.

The CDR3, as DNA: TGTGCCAGTAGTAGTCAACGGGGTCTAAATCAGCCCCAGCATTTT. Translation: CASSSQRGLNQPQHF. The chain joins TRBV19 to TRBJ1-5; no firm D call. CDR3 size: 15 residues. Between the trimmed V and J ends, which lost 4 bases and 4 bases, there was a span of 14 bases. Per the germline V gene, CDR1 is LNHDA and CDR2 is SQIVND (reference sequence).

This clone was recorded once. The chain combines TRBV5-6 with TRBJ2-7; 10 nucleotides agree with TRBD1. CDR3 length equals 15 residues. Trimming at V came to 3 bases and at J to 0 bases, leaving 3 bases not matched to a gene. Germline V gene data show CDR1 as SGHDT and CDR2 as YYEEEE. Here the CDR3 reads CASSYGTGASYEQYF. DNA for the CDR3: TGTGCCAGCAGCTATGGGACAGGGGCCTCCTACGAGCAGTACTTC. Based on the CDR3 plus reference TRBV5-6 and TRBJ2-7, the full variable domain is DAGVTQSPTHLIKTRGQQVTLRCSPKSGHDTVSWYQQALGQGPQFIFQYYEEEERQRGNFPDRFSGHQFPNYSSELNVNALLLGDSALYLCASSYGTGASYEQYFGPGTRLTVT.

This clone came up once. This chain joins TRBV6-5 and TRBJ1-5, with D possibly matching TRBD1 (5 bases). This CDR3 contains 14 residues. Germline CDR1 reads MNHEY; CDR2 reads SVGAGI. Trimming shortened V by 8 bases and J by 3 bases, and 14 bases separated the two germline ends. As DNA, the CDR3 is TGTGCCAGCGGGGGGGGGAACGACAATCAGCCCCAGCATTTT. It yields the protein CASGGGNDNQPQHF.

The rearrangement links TRBV5-5 to TRBJ1-2; 8 bases map to TRBD1. CDR1 is SGHKS, CDR2 YYEKEE, per germline (reference sequence). With 2 bases clipped from V and 4 bases from J, the junction kept 4 bases outside the gene matches. This CDR3 spans 14 amino acids. The CDR3 DNA sequence: TGTGCCAGCAGCTTTCAGGGGGCGGGCTATGGCTACACCTTC. Translation: CASSFQGAGYGYTF.

J is TRBJ1-4 and V is TRBV2; the D gene is possibly TRBD1 (5 bases). CDR1 is SNHLY and CDR2 is FYNNEI in the germline V gene. The CDR3 has 13 residues. Trimming stripped 2 bases from V and 6 bases from J, with 7 bases between. The CDR3 sequence is CASSESRDEKLFF. The CDR3 DNA sequence: TGTGCCAGCAGTGAATCCAGGGATGAAAAACTGTTTTTT.

The rearrangement uses TRBV4-1 and TRBJ1-2; D is unclear. The V gene lost 2 bases and the J gene lost 4 bases, with 23 bases spanning the gap. This CDR3 is built from 18 residues. The germline gives CDR1 MGHRA, CDR2 YSYEKL. This CDR3 is CASSQNPADQVRGYGYTF. In nucleotides, the CDR3 is TGCGCCAGCAGCCAAAACCCTGCCGACCAGGTGCGGGGCTATGGCTACACCTTC.

J is TRBJ2-1 and V is TRBV5-5, with D unclear. The CDR3 has 15 residues. The V end was cut by 0 bases, the J end by 2 bases, with 9 bases between. Germline V CDR1 and CDR2: SGHKS, YYEKEE (reference sequence). This CDR3 is CASSLDGSPYNEQFF. CDR3 nucleotides: TGTGCCAGCAGCTTGGACGGGTCGCCCTACAATGAGCAGTTCTTC.